The TCR beta chain under discussion was sequenced for a study of cytomegalovirus exposure and HLA in healthy donors (dated by TCRdb to 2017 to 2019). Regarding the study in general: An earlier analysis of around 600 of the donors reported approximately 300 Gb of sequence data and 117 million unique TCR beta sequences from approximately 180 million T cells. Along with the approximately 700-subject first cohort, a separate validation cohort of more than 90 different subjects was used. An earlier analysis of fewer than 700 of the donors applied high-throughput TCR beta sequencing to assess whether each TCR beta V gene segment acted as functional or pseudogenic. Because of strong linkage in the cohort, five DR-DQ haplotypes were treated as single units for association and clustering. A later analysis re-examined previously published TCR beta repertoires from more than 650 donors and added high-resolution HLA genotyping to investigate patterns of TCR occurrence. Among the roughly 370 genotyped donors, approximately 81% belonged to the genetic ancestry cluster associated with self-reported Caucasian donors. Rather than using new phenotypic data, the later analysis identified candidate immune exposures from TCR beta sequences and from how often those sequences occurred across donors. Typing coverage differed by locus: A, B, C, DRB1 and DQB1 were typed in roughly 629-630 donors, DQA1 in 522, DPA1 in some 610, and DPB1 in 400 to 480. All discovery cohort repertoires had been generated using a single sequencing platform. Donor age, sex, ethnicity and CMV serostatus were collected together with the repertoire data. High-throughput TCR immunosequencing, statistical association of individual TCRs with disease status, and machine learning were combined to predict cytomegalovirus infection status. On average, around 230,000 unique TCR beta nucleotide sequences were sequenced per donor among 300 to 500 genotyped donors of the cohort, with 15% to 20% of those sequences being non-productive. An early release that covered approximately 600 HLA-typed donors contained approximately 290 gigabases of sequencing data and tens of millions of unique TCR sequences. HLA typing included class I and class II loci at four-digit resolution. A later genetic analysis used genome-wide SNP genotypes for about 55% of the 666 donors, treating that subset as a discovery cohort. The study aimed to test whether cataloging public T cell receptors could reveal signatures of past pathogen exposure. The T cell repertoires of around 670 subjects were profiled by immunosequencing and related to cytomegalovirus serostatus. Overall study results and their limits: The presence/absence analyses assumed that sequencing depth was roughly uniform across donors, and that assumption may not be true. When HLA alleles, especially DR and DQ, strongly co-occurred, attributing TCR associations to individual alleles was difficult. A group of highly shared sequence variants was considered likely to be a technical artifact of the sequencing pipeline. A later analysis found that TCR association rates varied across HLA loci, with DRB1 alleles showing the most associated TCRs and HLA-C alleles the fewest. Because counts were too low, fewer than 20 rarely observed V segments, including chromosome 9 orphons, were excluded from the earlier analysis of several hundred of the donors. Specific HLA alleles were associated with 16,951 TCR beta sequences at a false discovery rate of 0.05 in a later analysis. A few of the identified cytomegalovirus-associated TCR beta chains were confirmed in vitro to be specific for cytomegalovirus antigens. According to a later analysis, most CMV-associated TCR beta chains appeared to be HLA-restricted, and the HLA associations seemed to be driven largely by CMV exposure. Compared with equally common non-associated chains, HLA-associated TCR beta chains in a later analysis were more clonally expanded and had lower generation probabilities. A later genetic analysis reported fewer N-insertions in productive TCRs among donors in an Asian-associated ancestry cluster than the roughly 620-donor mean. An association between a missense DCLRE1C variant and V-gene and J-gene trimming of TCR beta chains was found in a later genetic analysis and replicated in an independent cohort. The authors suggested that the approach could potentially be generalized to other disease states and immunological phenotypes. A further reported finding was that TCR beta sequences accurately predicted the HLA-A and HLA-B alleles for most subjects in the first cohort. A total of 150 or so TCR beta chains were listed by the study as associated with cytomegalovirus. CMV serostatus was the only immune exposure information available for the cohort. In an earlier analysis of around 600 of the donors, most TCR beta V segments were observed in productive rearrangements about 90% or about 30% of the time, broadly matching IMGT annotations. Because HLA typing was missing for some donors at each locus, association tests included only the typed subset. In a later analysis, several top co-occurrence clusters were reported to appear linked to parvovirus B19, influenza, CMV and Epstein-Barr virus. Most TCR sequences were observed very rarely across donors, whereas some public TCRs were present in many individuals. The cohort was sequenced for TCR beta chains only, and without alpha or paired-chain data the features that could be detected were limited. Linkage disequilibrium might explain the correlated functional status among segregating V segments, but an unknown experimental factor could not be ruled out. The classifier was reported to diagnose cytomegalovirus status with high specificity and sensitivity in both the original cohort and the validation cohort.

The cohort consisted of 600 to 700 healthy bone marrow donors. At the time of sampling, all cohort members were nominally healthy, though unrecorded immune exposures were likely present. The donor tested CMV seropositive and was one of the 289 seropositive cohort members. A peripheral blood sample was provided by each donor, and peripheral blood mononuclear cells were used for TCR beta sequencing. The Qiagen DNeasy Blood Extraction Kit was used to extract genomic DNA from the blood cell samples. Regarding this clone: It lacks a known antigen.

The library relied on the immunoSEQ multiplex PCR assay. For the multiplex PCR, a mixture combining 60 forward primers for TCR Vbeta segments and 13 reverse primers for TCR Jbeta segments was used. The CDR3 region of rearranged TCR beta genes was amplified from genomic DNA with a multiplex PCR assay. The amplified TCR beta libraries were sequenced on the Illumina HiSeq System as 87-base-pair reads. The authors' pipeline ran thus. A later analysis tallied 70 million to 100 million unique TCR beta chains across the 700 or so repertoires, and about 10 million of those chains were shared by two or more donors. Raw reads were error-corrected and collapsed into unique sequences with a nearest-neighbor algorithm that merged closely related sequences to remove PCR and sequencing errors. CDR3 sequences were aligned to IMGT reference sequences to assign V, D and J gene segments. For a sequence to be retained, a match of at least six nucleotides was required to both a V gene segment and a J gene segment. Rearrangements were classified as productive when the CDR3 lacked stop codons and remained in frame with V and J, and all other rearrangements were classified as non-productive. Following IMGT convention, CDR3 was defined as the stretch from the second conserved V-encoded cysteine to the conserved J-encoded phenylalanine. The earlier analysis of 587 of the donors excluded sequences that lacked an unambiguous match to a single V gene segment. In an earlier analysis of several hundred of the donors, V segments were called functional above 56.7% productive rearrangements and were called segregating when the between-donor standard deviation exceeded 5%. A statistical classification framework was built to diagnose cytomegalovirus status from the catalog of TCR beta chain sequences. A later analysis assigned V and J genes by comparing TCR nucleotide sequences with IMGT/GENE-DB human TR gene sequences. A later analysis assigned CDR3 sequences and most-parsimonious VDJ recombination scenarios with the TCRdist pipeline. In a later analysis, every TCR beta chain was defined by the combination of its CDR3 amino acid sequence and its V-gene family, and reads without a unique V-gene family were dropped. To address suspected cross-contamination and a sequencing artifact, a later analysis removed roughly 640 highly shared, low-generation-probability nucleotide sequences. In a later analysis, a clonal expansion index for each public chain was calculated from normalized within-repertoire ranks of inferred template counts. A later analysis computed generation probabilities with a VDJ recombination model fitted to out-of-frame rearrangements, and checked the results against IGoR. Hypergeometric tests were used in a later analysis to score TCR-TCR, TCR-HLA and TCR-CMV co-occurrence, with a repertoire-size bias correction applied to the TCR pairs. To estimate false discovery rates, a later analysis permuted the HLA or CMV assignments 20 times. A later analysis grouped co-occurring TCRs with DBSCAN, adding TCRdist sequence similarity when clustering within HLA-allele-positive subsets. Co-occurrence clustering excluded repertoires with fewer than 30,000 or more than 120,000 public chains, plus five with anomalous nucleotide sharing. This immuneACCESS table, as held by TCRdb, lists in-frame sequences with V and J called but not all clones. Of the missing ones, under half trace to an unresolved V gene in checked studies; the others have no known cause. The V and J calls and clone size are taken from that table; D and trimming were inferred from the DNA. The sample table records approximately 170,000 clones. The ten biggest clones cover about 0.79% of the sample.

The sample comprised PBMCs. The receptor was isolated from a woman aged 18-29 years in good health and CMV-seropositive.

The encoded CDR3 is CAWKVQGGTEAFF. In nucleotide form, the sequence is TGTGCCTGGAAGGTCCAGGGAGGGACTGAAGCTTTCTTT. The sequence links TRBV30 to TRBJ1-1; the D segment could be TRBD1, given 5 matching bases. The cysteine opens and the phenylalanine closes a CDR3 of 13 amino acids. The only DNA kept is the CDR3, 39 bases in frame from the first base. The V and J ends are trimmed by 4 bases and 5 bases, leaving 14 bases between them. Sequences GTSNPN (CDR1) and SVGIG (CDR2) are obtained from the germline V gene (reference sequence).